The present TCR beta chain was sequenced within a study of blood T cell repertoires in COVID-19. For the study at large: The United States, Italy and Spain supplied acute and convalescent COVID-19 samples. The cDNA or gDNA used as material had been derived from T cells, B-cell-depleted T cells, or PBMCs.

Germline values: CDR1 MGHRA, CDR2 YSYEKL. This CDR3 comprises 17 residues. V lost 0 bases and J lost 5, with 14 bases in between. Patients in Seattle were enrolled during active infection, then followed longitudinally. Authors' methods: Quantification of nucleated cells was approximated via reference gene primer amplification. Only in-frame clones appear in the TCRdb table, and some are missing; sequencing was by immunoSEQ multiplex PCR. V, J and clone size are taken as reported in that table, and D and trimming were inferred from the DNA itself. The table shows under 450,000 clones, with around 91% occurring only once.

Sequencing was carried out using peripheral blood. The chain carries TRBV4-1 and TRBJ1-6; unclear D gene. This receptor was taken from a woman aged 40 to 50 with COVID-19, enrolled during active disease. CDR3 DNA sequence: TGCGCCAGCAGCCAAGATTCGATGGCCAGGAATAATTCACCCCTCCACTTT. Amino acid sequence: CASSQDSMARNNSPLHF.